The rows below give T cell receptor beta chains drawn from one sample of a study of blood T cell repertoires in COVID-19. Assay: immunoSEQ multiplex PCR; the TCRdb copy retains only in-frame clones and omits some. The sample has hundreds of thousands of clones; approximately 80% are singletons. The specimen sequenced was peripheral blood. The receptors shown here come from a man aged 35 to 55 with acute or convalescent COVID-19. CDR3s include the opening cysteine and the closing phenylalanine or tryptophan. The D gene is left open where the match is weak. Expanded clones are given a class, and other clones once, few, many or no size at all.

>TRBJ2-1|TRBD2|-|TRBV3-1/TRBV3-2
CASSQVSSGYNEQFF
TGTGCCAGCAGCCAAGTGTCTAGCGGCTACAATGAGCAGTTCTTC
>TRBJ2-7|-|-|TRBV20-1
CSASQAVGYEQYF
TGCAGTGCTAGTCAAGCTGTTGGCTACGAGCAGTACTTC
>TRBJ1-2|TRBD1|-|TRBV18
CASSPTGISGYTF
TGTGCCAGCTCACCGACAGGGATTAGTGGCTACACCTTC
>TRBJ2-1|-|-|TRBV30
CAWNPPRRLSYNEQFF
TGTGCCTGGAACCCTCCCCGGAGGCTTTCTTACAATGAGCAGTTCTTC
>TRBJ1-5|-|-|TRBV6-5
CASRRSSSQPQHF
TGTGCCAGCAGGAGGTCTTCATCGCAGCCCCAGCATTTT
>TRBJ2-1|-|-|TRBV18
CASSLATRGWNEQFF
TGTGCCAGCTCGCTTGCGACCAGGGGATGGAATGAGCAGTTCTTC
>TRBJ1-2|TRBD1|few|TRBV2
CASSETGQAGYGYTF
TGTGCCAGCAGTGAAACGGGACAGGCCGGGTATGGCTACACCTTC
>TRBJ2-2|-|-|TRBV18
CASSQQPPNTGELFF
TGTGCCAGCTCACAACAACCCCCGAACACCGGGGAGCTGTTTTTT
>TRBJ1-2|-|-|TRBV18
CASSPVSQGGYTF
TGTGCCAGCTCACCAGTATCTCAGGGCGGCTACACCTTC
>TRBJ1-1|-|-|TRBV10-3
CAISESQVRADGKTFF
TGTGCCATCAGTGAGTCCCAGGTTAGGGCTGACGGGAAAACTTTCTTT
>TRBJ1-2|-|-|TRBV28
CASSPYQGRNYGYTF
TGTGCCAGCAGTCCATATCAGGGGCGTAACTATGGCTACACCTTC
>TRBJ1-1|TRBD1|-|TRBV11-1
CASSLTGDGTEAFF
TGTGCCAGCAGCTTGACAGGGGATGGGACTGAAGCTTTCTTT
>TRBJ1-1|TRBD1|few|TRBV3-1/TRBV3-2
CASSRTGGNTEAFF
TGTGCCAGCAGCCGGACAGGGGGAAACACTGAAGCTTTCTTT
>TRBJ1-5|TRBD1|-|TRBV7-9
CASSITGGNQPQHF
TGTGCCAGCAGCATAACAGGGGGCAATCAGCCCCAGCATTTT
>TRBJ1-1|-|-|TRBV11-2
CASSLGQEAFF
TGTGCCAGCAGCTTGGGACAAGAAGCTTTCTTT
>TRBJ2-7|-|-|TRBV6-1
CASSDNGRREQYF
TGTGCCAGCAGTGACAACGGGAGACGTGAGCAGTACTTC
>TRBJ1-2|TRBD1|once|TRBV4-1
CASSQEGQVFYGYTF
TGCGCCAGCAGCCAAGAAGGACAGGTTTTTTACGGCTACACCTTC
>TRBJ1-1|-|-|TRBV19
CASSPRSGGEAFF
TGTGCCAGTAGTCCCCGAAGCGGTGGTGAAGCTTTCTTT
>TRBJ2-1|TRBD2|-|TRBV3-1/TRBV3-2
CASSHPPGLAGLSSYNEQFF
TGTGCCAGCAGCCATCCCCCGGGACTAGCGGGATTAAGCTCCTACAATGAGCAGTTCTTC